What follows describes a single T cell receptor (beta chain). The data were obtained in a study of blood T cell repertoires in COVID-19. From germline, CDR1 is KGHSH and CDR2 LQKENI. V was pared by 2 bases and J by 4 bases, with 9 bases of the junction left unmatched. This CDR3 contains 18 residues. Authors' data handling: Estimated nucleated cell counts came from reference gene primer amplification. Assay used: immunoSEQ multiplex PCR; TCRdb lists only in-frame clones, some missing. V, J and clone size derive from that table, while D and trimming were established from the DNA sequence. The table shows fewer than 200,000 clones, with 82% occurring only once.

The receptor comes from a woman aged 55-69 years with acute COVID-19. J is TRBJ2-6 and V is TRBV18, with 9 bases fitting TRBD1. The sequenced material came from PBMCs or T cells enriched from blood (not recorded which). CDR3 nucleotide sequence: TGTGCCAGCTCACCAACAGGGGGCGCGAGGTCCGGGGCCAACGTCCTGACTTTC. Its translation is CASSPTGGARSGANVLTF.